The 10 T cell receptor beta chains in this list originate from one sample, sequenced in a study of blood T cells in healthy people across ages. PCR was performed a second time for roughly 7 to 11 cycles using a sample-barcoded 5' primer and a J-beta primer mix. Using its own MiXCR run on the 5' RACE reads, TCRdb lists one record per CDR3 protein. The table has hundreds of thousands of distinct CDR3 sequences, around three fifths seen once. Sequenced sample: blood. Receptor source: a man aged 40-49 years in good health.

The chain recombines TRBV11-1 with TRBJ2-2; a weak D match, TRBD1 (5 bases). The CDR3 is made up of 14 amino acids. The V gene's germline CDR1 is SGHAT and CDR2 FQDESV (reference sequence). Trimming removed 5 bases at V and 1 base at J, with 8 bases between. The CDR3 loop is CASSVTGNTGELFF. The CDR3 DNA is TGTGCCAGCAGCGTAACAGGGAACACCGGGGAGCTGTTTTTT.

This clonotype has more than one count but fewer than ten. J is TRBJ2-4 and V is TRBV6-2 or TRBV6-3; D gene unclear. TRBJ2-7 matches the DNA end more closely, so the J call is doubtful. CDR1 is MNHEY and CDR2 is SVGEGT in the germline V gene. The CDR3 runs 12 residues. The DNA for the CDR3 is TGTGCCAGCAGTTACTCGAATGGCGAGCAGTACTTC. Amino acids: CASSYSNGEQYF.

This chain joins TRBV10-3 and TRBJ1-2; D gene ambiguous. This CDR3 comprises 13 residues. The germline gives CDR1 ENHRY, CDR2 SYGVKD. Trimming removed 2 bases at V and 1 base at J, with 5 bases between. The CDR3 loop is CAISEDGNYGYTF. CDR3 DNA sequence: TGTGCCATCAGTGAGGACGGTAACTATGGCTACACCTTC.

This sequence joins TRBV3-1 and TRBJ2-5, with D unresolved. Judging by the DNA end, TRBJ2-7 fits better; the J call may be wrong. Germline CDR1 reads LGHDT; CDR2 reads YNNKEL (reference sequence). The CDR3 runs 11 residues. The CDR3 bases are TGTGCCAGCAGCCAGCTCGGCGAGCAGTACTTC. Translation: CASSQLGEQYF.

This clonotype has more than one count but fewer than ten. The chain joins TRBV14 to TRBJ2-3, with D perhaps being TRBD1 or TRBD2 (5 bases each). V dropped 2 bases and J dropped 0 bases, with 9 bases sitting between them. The CDR3 is made up of 15 amino acids. Looked up from germline, CDR1 is SGHDN and CDR2 is FVKESK. The CDR3 spells CASSQFGASTDTQYF. DNA of the CDR3: TGTGCCAGCAGCCAATTCGGGGCTAGCACAGATACGCAGTATTTT.

This clonotype was seen a few times. V usage is TRBV3-1 and J usage is TRBJ2-7; D call uncertain. The CDR3 totals 17 residues. Looked up from germline, CDR1 is LGHDT and CDR2 is YNNKEL (reference sequence). Trimming removed 0 bases at V and 9 bases at J, with 24 bases between. In nucleotides, the CDR3 is TGTGCCAGCAGCCAAGAGGGGTCCCGCTTACCAACTACGAGGCAGTACTTC. Encoded protein: CASSQEGSRLPTTRQYF.

This clonotype was detected once. The chain couples TRBV2 to TRBJ1-5; TRBD1 matches at 7 bases. Germline assignment: CDR1 SNHLY and CDR2 FYNNEI. This CDR3 region has 17 residues. V gave up 9 bases and J gave up 6 bases; unmatched junction bases: 20. In DNA form, the CDR3 reads TGTGCCAGTGGGGGGACAGTAGGCAGAGAGGGCACTCAGCCCCAGCATTTT. It yields the protein CASGGTVGREGTQPQHF.

The chain recombines TRBV5-1 with TRBJ2-5; tentative D call: TRBD1 (6 bases). Trimming pared 1 base from V and 5 bases from J, leaving 15 bases between. CDR3 length: 15 residues. Germline V gene sequence: CDR1 SGHRS, CDR2 YFSETQ. In nucleotides, the CDR3 is TGCGCCAGCAGCTTGACTCAACAGGGTTGGGAGACCCAGTACTTC. Its translation: CASSLTQQGWETQYF.

A word on this clonotype: It may be a read error: a sequence one base away is much more abundant. The chain recombines TRBV5-6 with TRBJ2-1; 9 nucleotides line up with TRBD1. J gave up 10 bases and V 5 bases, and 13 bases lay outside the gene matches. Germline V gives CDR1 SGHDT, CDR2 YYEEEE. CDR3 length: 15 amino acids. The CDR3 DNA reads TGTGCCAGCAGGGGGACAGGGACGGAGCCTAACGAGCAGTTCTTC. It translates to CASRGTGTEPNEQFF.

This clonotype turned up a few times. This chain connects TRBV5-1 to TRBJ2-3, with 8 bases that match TRBD2. V lost 0 bases to trimming and J lost 2 bases; unmatched junction nucleotides: 5. Germline values: CDR1 SGHRS, CDR2 YFSETQ. This CDR3 spans 16 amino acids. CDR3 bases: TGCGCCAGCAGCTTGGGTGAGCGGGGGAACACAGATACGCAGTATTTT. This gives the protein CASSLGERGNTDTQYF. Full variable domain (rest looked up from reference TRBV5-1 and TRBJ2-3): KAGVTQTPRYLIKTRGQQVTLSCSPISGHRSVSWYQQTPGQGLQFLFEYFSETQRNKGNFPGRFSGRQFSNSRSEMNVSTLELGDSALYLCASSLGERGNTDTQYFGPGTRLTVL.